What follows are 28 T cell receptor beta chains derived from one specimen sequenced in a study of siplizumab effects on memory and regulatory T cells. Using immunoSEQ multiplex PCR, the repertoire was profiled, and TCRdb retains in-frame clones only, with some absent. The data show about 120,000 clones, about 94% seen once. The sequencing input was non-Treg CD4+ T cells sorted from blood. Receptors were obtained from a human donor in good health.

The chain's CDR3 is CASSLGLAGDEQYF. The DNA for the CDR3 is TGTGCCAGCAGTTTAGGACTAGCGGGAGACGAGCAGTACTTC. The chain joins TRBV27 to TRBJ2-7; TRBD2 matches 13 bases. CDR1 and CDR2 from the germline V gene are MNHEY and SMNVEV (reference sequence). This CDR3 has 14 amino acids. Unmatched junction bases numbered 0, after V lost 2 bases and J lost 5 bases.

The CDR3 spells CASSQSTSNQPQHF. DNA of the CDR3: TGTGCCAGCAGCCAATCTACGAGCAATCAGCCCCAGCATTTT. V and J are TRBV7-8 and TRBJ1-5, with no clear D. V was trimmed by 5 bases and J by 1 base, leaving 9 bases between them. Germline V gene data show CDR1 as SGHVS and CDR2 as FQNEAQ. The CDR3 totals 14 residues.

The V call is TRBV5-1, the J call TRBJ2-5, with 9 positions matching TRBD1. The germline CDR1 and CDR2 sequences are SGHRS and YFSETQ. V trimming: 4 bases; J trimming: 5 bases; junction bases outside the gene matches: 9. The CDR3 has 15 amino acids. The CDR3: CASSQTGGGGETQYF. CDR3 in DNA: TGCGCCAGCAGCCAAACAGGGGGCGGAGGGGAGACCCAGTACTTC.

This chain uses TRBV11-3 with TRBJ2-5, with D possibly called TRBD1 or TRBD2 (5 bases each). The CDR3 runs 13 residues. The V and J ends lost 3 bases and 4 bases respectively, with 9 bases between them. Germline-derived CDR1 and CDR2 are SGHNT and YENEEA. In DNA, the CDR3 is TGTGCCAGCAGCTTGGGACCGGGAGAGACCCAGTACTTC. It is translated as CASSLGPGETQYF.

The chain couples TRBV5-1 to TRBJ2-1, with 8 bases identical to TRBD2. CDR3 length: 16 amino acids. Germline CDR1 SGHRS, CDR2 YFSETQ. The V segment lost 2 bases and the J segment 6 bases; nucleotides outside the gene matches: 10. CDR3 nucleotide sequence: TGCGCCAGCAGCTTCGGCACTGGCGGGAGGCCCAATGAGCAGTTCTTC. This codes for CASSFGTGGRPNEQFF.

The rearrangement uses TRBV5-1 and TRBJ2-1, with 7 nucleotides matching TRBD2. The CDR3 runs to 16 residues. J was trimmed by 0 bases and V by 4 bases; bases with no gene match: 7. CDR1 is SGHRS and CDR2 is YFSETQ in the germline V gene. CDR3 in DNA: TGCGCCAGCAGCCCAGCTAGCGGCGGCTCCTACAATGAGCAGTTCTTC. This encodes CASSPASGGSYNEQFF.

In this sample, this clone turned up once. V and J are TRBV12-5 and TRBJ2-5, with D maybe TRBD1 (6 bases). This CDR3 is 16 amino acids long. The V and J ends lost 5 bases and 6 bases respectively, with 22 bases between them. Germline V gene data show CDR1 as LGHNT and CDR2 as FRNRAP. Here the CDR3 reads CASGPLTGSGEKTQYF. The DNA for the CDR3 is TGTGCTAGTGGTCCCTTAACAGGGTCTGGGGAAAAGACCCAGTACTTC.

The chain carries TRBV11-3 and TRBJ2-2; no definite D call. With 6 bases removed from V and 4 bases from J, the gap between germline ends came to 12 bases. The length of the CDR3 is 14 residues. In germline, CDR1 is SGHNT, CDR2 YENEEA. The CDR3 DNA is TGTGCCAGCAGACGTTCTGAGAGCACCGGGGAGCTGTTTTTT. It yields the protein CASRRSESTGELFF. Full variable domain (rest looked up from reference TRBV11-3 and TRBJ2-2): EAGVVQSPRYKIIEKKQPVAFWCNPISGHNTLYWYLQNLGQGPELLIRYENEEAVDDSQLPKDRFSAERLKGVDSTLKIQPAELGDSAVYLCASRRSESTGELFFGEGSRLTVL.

J is TRBJ2-5 and V is TRBV28, with 7 bases fitting TRBD1. CDR1 and CDR2 (germline): MDHEN, SYDVKM. The J segment lost 7 bases and the V segment lost 11 bases, leaving 13 bases of the junction unmatched. The CDR3 has 13 residues. DNA for the CDR3: TGTGCCGGGAAGAAACAGGGGATGGTGACCCAGTACTTC. This encodes CAGKKQGMVTQYF.

J is TRBJ1-5 and V is TRBV19; no clear D. Germline assignment: CDR1 LNHDA and CDR2 SQIVND (reference sequence). The germline V and J ends were trimmed by 6 bases and 4 bases, with 19 bases remaining between them. The CDR3 contains 16 residues. CDR3: CASSWLAASTNQPQHF. CDR3 nucleotide sequence: TGTGCCAGTAGCTGGCTCGCCGCGAGCACAAATCAGCCCCAGCATTTT.

This CDR3 is CASSYSGLQGGSPLHF. The CDR3 region has the DNA TGTGCCAGCAGTTACTCGGGTTTACAGGGGGGTTCACCCCTCCACTTT. V is TRBV6-5 and J is TRBJ1-6, with 8 positions matching TRBD1. The CDR3 totals 16 residues. Trimming removed 0 bases from V and 9 bases from J; junction bases left unmatched: 7. Germline lookup yields CDR1 MNHEY and CDR2 SVGAGI.

The chain joins TRBV5-1 to TRBJ2-7; TRBD1 aligns across 10 bases. CDR3 length: 17 amino acids. V lost 4 bases and J lost 1; bases outside the gene matches: 11. From germline, CDR1 is SGHRS and CDR2 YFSETQ. In DNA, the CDR3 is TGCGCCAGCAGCCCCGTGCCCCCGGGACAGGGGTCCTACGAGCAGTACTTC. Amino acid sequence: CASSPVPPGQGSYEQYF.

The chain recombines TRBV5-4 with TRBJ1-2; 10 bases fit TRBD1. This CDR3 has 15 amino acids. CDR1 SGHNT and CDR2 YYREEE come from the germline V gene (reference sequence). The junction had 7 bases not matched to a gene; V was cut back by 0 bases and J by 8 bases. In DNA form, the CDR3 reads TGTGCCAGCAGCTTGGGTGGGACAGGGGCTTTAGGCTACACCTTC. Translating gives CASSLGGTGALGYTF.

The rearrangement uses TRBV18 and TRBJ1-2; D is possibly TRBD1 (5 bases). Germline assignment: CDR1 KGHSH and CDR2 LQKENI. CDR3 length: 15 residues. V was cut by 1 base and J by 6 bases, with 15 bases left in between. The CDR3 nucleotides read TGTGCCAGCTCACCACAGGACCGGGACCCCGATGGCTACACCTTC. Protein: CASSPQDRDPDGYTF.

The V and J genes are TRBV5-6 and TRBJ1-3; D is uncertain. CDR1 is SGHDT, CDR2 YYEEEE, per germline. This CDR3 region has 15 residues. Deletions cut 1 base from V and 4 bases from J, with 12 bases between. CDR3 DNA: TGTGCCAGCAGCTTGACGGAAGGATTCGGAAACACCATATATTTT. Its protein product is CASSLTEGFGNTIYF.

The V and J genes are TRBV9 and TRBJ2-1; TRBD2 is a possible D gene (7 bases). The length of the CDR3 is 15 residues. Trimming took 3 bases from V and 9 from J, leaving 19 bases between them. Germline V gene data show CDR1 as SGDLS and CDR2 as YYNGEE. CDR3 residues: CASSERGGVRAEQFF. The CDR3 nucleotides read TGTGCCAGCAGCGAGAGGGGGGGCGTACGGGCTGAGCAGTTCTTC.

V gene TRBV18 combines with J gene TRBJ2-3; D remains ambiguous. Germline CDR1 KGHSH, CDR2 LQKENI. The V and J ends lost 5 bases and 1 base respectively, with 10 bases between them. This CDR3 comprises 14 residues. For the CDR3, the DNA is TGTGCCAGCTCATCAACTTCTCGCACAGATACGCAGTATTTT. Translating gives CASSSTSRTDTQYF.

The rearrangement joins TRBV9 to TRBJ2-2; perhaps TRBD1 as D (5 bases). Looked up from germline, CDR1 is SGDLS and CDR2 is YYNGEE. V gave up 0 bases and J gave up 3 bases, with 12 bases separating them. This CDR3 comprises 16 residues. CDR3 loop: CASSVGLLQDTGELFF. Here the CDR3 DNA reads TGTGCCAGCAGCGTAGGATTATTACAGGACACCGGGGAGCTGTTTTTT.

The V call is TRBV18, the J call TRBJ1-4; 10 bases line up with TRBD1. The CDR3 spans 14 residues. Germline CDR1 KGHSH, CDR2 LQKENI. Germline trimming cut 3 bases from V and 8 bases from J; bases unmatched to any gene: 3. The CDR3 coding sequence is TGTGCCAGCTCACCGGGACAGGGGCCCGAAAAACTGTTTTTT. This translates into CASSPGQGPEKLFF.

The rearrangement uses TRBV5-1 and TRBJ2-5; D uncertain. The CDR3 contains 15 residues. Germline CDR1 is SGHRS and CDR2 is YFSETQ. Trimming left V 0 bases short and J 4 bases short, with 13 bases between. CDR3: CASSLAAERGETQYF. The DNA for the CDR3 is TGCGCCAGCAGCTTGGCGGCGGAAAGAGGAGAGACCCAGTACTTC.

The rearrangement uses TRBV30 and TRBJ2-1, with 10 bases matching TRBD2. Germline trimming cut 3 bases from V and 3 bases from J; bases unmatched to any gene: 5. CDR1 is GTSNPN and CDR2 is SVGIG in the germline V gene (reference sequence). CDR3 length: 15 residues. The CDR3: CAWRLAGWVYNEQFF. The CDR3 DNA is TGTGCCTGGAGACTAGCGGGGTGGGTCTACAATGAGCAGTTCTTC.

This clone is a singleton in its sample. The gene calls are TRBV7-9 and TRBJ1-2, with D possibly TRBD1 on 5 matching bases. Germline V CDR1 and CDR2: SEHNR, FQNEAQ (reference sequence). CDR3 length: 15 residues. Trimming stripped 4 bases from V and 5 bases from J, with 17 bases between. CDR3 protein: CASSSTGGGVYGYTF. The CDR3 DNA reads as TGTGCCAGCAGCTCTACCGGGGGAGGGGTGTATGGCTACACCTTC.

The V and J genes are TRBV18 and TRBJ2-7; the D gene could be TRBD1 or TRBD2 (5 bases each). The germline gives CDR1 KGHSH, CDR2 LQKENI. The ends were cut back, 5 bases at V and 0 bases at J, with 14 bases in the middle. This CDR3 has 15 residues. For the CDR3, the DNA is TGTGCCAGCTCAGAGGGACCCATAGACTCCTACGAGCAGTACTTC. This sequence encodes CASSEGPIDSYEQYF.

The rearrangement uses TRBV7-9 and TRBJ1-1, with TRBD1 matching 8 bases. The J segment lost 5 bases and the V segment lost 5 bases, leaving 4 bases of the junction unmatched. This CDR3 region has 13 residues. Germline lookup yields CDR1 SEHNR and CDR2 FQNEAQ (reference sequence). The CDR3 DNA follows: TGTGCCAGCAGCAGACAGGGGATAACTGAAGCTTTCTTT. Translated, it gives CASSRQGITEAFF.

In this sample, this clone turned up once. The J gene is TRBJ2-7, the V gene TRBV5-6; TRBD2 matches 8 bases. The J segment lost 10 bases and the V segment lost 1 base, leaving 4 bases of the junction unmatched. Germline lookup yields CDR1 SGHDT and CDR2 YYEEEE. The CDR3 runs 12 residues. The chain's CDR3 is CASSLLLAEQYF. DNA for the CDR3: TGTGCCAGCAGCTTGTTACTAGCGGAACAGTACTTC. The variable domain in full, completed from reference TRBV5-6 and TRBJ2-7, reads DAGVTQSPTHLIKTRGQQVTLRCSPKSGHDTVSWYQQALGQGPQFIFQYYEEEERQRGNFPDRFSGHQFPNYSSELNVNALLLGDSALYLCASSLLLAEQYFGPGTRLTVT.

The chain carries TRBV15 and TRBJ1-2; D is uncertain. V dropped 0 bases and J dropped 3 bases, with 11 bases sitting between them. This CDR3 spans 15 amino acids. Germline CDR1 reads LNHNV; CDR2 reads YYDKDF (reference sequence). The CDR3 is CATSRDLGADYGYTF. The DNA of the CDR3 is TGTGCCACCAGCAGAGATTTAGGAGCCGACTATGGCTACACCTTC.

J is TRBJ2-3 and V is TRBV4-2; TRBD2 matches 7 bases. V was pared by 1 base and J by 4 bases, with 8 bases of the junction left unmatched. The CDR3 is 16 amino acids. The germline gives CDR1 LGHNA, CDR2 YNFKEQ. Here the CDR3 DNA reads TGTGCCAGCAGCCAAGGGGGGGGTAGCGCCTCAGATACGCAGTATTTT. Amino acid sequence: CASSQGGGSASDTQYF.

The chain is built from TRBV7-9 and TRBJ2-7; TRBD1 agrees at 7 bases. CDR1 is SEHNR, CDR2 FQNEAQ, per germline (reference sequence). V was clipped by 6 bases and J by 2 bases; unmatched bases: 4. This CDR3 has 13 amino acids. The CDR3: CASRLTGTYEQYF. The CDR3 coding sequence is TGTGCCAGCAGATTGACAGGGACCTACGAGCAGTACTTC.